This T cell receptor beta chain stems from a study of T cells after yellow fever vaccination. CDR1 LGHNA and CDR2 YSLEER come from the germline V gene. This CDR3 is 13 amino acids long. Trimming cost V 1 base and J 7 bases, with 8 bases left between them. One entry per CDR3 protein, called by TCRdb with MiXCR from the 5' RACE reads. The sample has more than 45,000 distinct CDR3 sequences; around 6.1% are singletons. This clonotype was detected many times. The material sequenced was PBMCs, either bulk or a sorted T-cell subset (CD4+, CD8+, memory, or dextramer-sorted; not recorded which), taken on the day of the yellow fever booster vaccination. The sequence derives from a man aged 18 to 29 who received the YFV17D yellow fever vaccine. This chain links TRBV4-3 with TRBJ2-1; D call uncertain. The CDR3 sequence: CASSQVNLNEQFF. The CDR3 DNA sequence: TGCGCCAGCAGCCAAGTTAACCTGAATGAGCAGTTCTTC.